The 26 T cell receptor beta chains below come from one sample, sequenced in a study of T cell responses to AZD1222 COVID-19 vaccine. Sequenced by immunoSEQ multiplex PCR; TCRdb stores in-frame clones only, minus some. In the table there are about 100,000 clones, more than 75% of which are singletons. Here the sequenced sample was peripheral blood, taken on day 0 of AZD1222 vaccination. These receptors were obtained from an adult in good health.

The chain couples TRBV6-5 to TRBJ2-7, with 7 bases aligning to TRBD2. The CDR3 has 14 residues. The V gene's germline CDR1 is MNHEY and CDR2 SVGAGI. J was trimmed by 5 bases and V by 8 bases; bases with no gene match: 12. CDR3 residues: CASFMGGAINEQYF. As DNA, the CDR3 is TGTGCCAGCTTTATGGGAGGGGCTATCAACGAGCAGTACTTC.

This chain joins TRBV6-6 and TRBJ2-1, with D unclear. The CDR3 has 13 residues. The V end was cut by 5 bases, the J end by 8 bases, with 13 bases between. CDR1 and CDR2 (germline): MNHNY, SVGAGI (reference sequence). CDR3 protein: CASSRPPGDEQFF. CDR3 in DNA: TGTGCCAGCAGTCGTCCCCCGGGCGATGAGCAGTTCTTC.

The genes are TRBV9 and TRBJ2-7, with a weak D call TRBD1 (5 bases). Germline CDR1 is SGDLS and CDR2 is YYNGEE. V was shortened by 0 bases and J by 2 bases, with 15 bases between the two germline ends. The CDR3 sequence is 16 residues long. The CDR3 DNA sequence: TGTGCCAGCAGCGTAGGTTCTTCACAGGCACCCTACGAGCAGTACTTC. Translated: CASSVGSSQAPYEQYF. The full variable domain, in which reference TRBV9 and TRBJ2-7 provide the parts outside the CDR3, is DSGVTQTPKHLITATGQRVTLRCSPRSGDLSVYWYQQSLDQGLQFLIQYYNGEERAKGNILERFSAQQFPDLHSELNLSSLELGDSALYFCASSVGSSQAPYEQYFGPGTRLTVT.

The chain recombines TRBV19 with TRBJ1-2; D unclear. This CDR3 contains 14 residues. CDR1 and CDR2 from the germline V gene are LNHDA and SQIVND (reference sequence). V lost 0 bases to trimming and J lost 3 bases, with 8 bases between them. The CDR3 protein is CASSIDPRYYGYTF. Here the CDR3 DNA reads TGTGCCAGTAGTATAGATCCCAGGTACTATGGCTACACCTTC.

The chain carries TRBV11-3 and TRBJ1-3; D may be TRBD1 (6 bases). This CDR3 has 14 residues. V lost 9 bases to trimming and J lost 0 bases, with 12 bases between them. CDR1 is SGHNT and CDR2 is YENEEA in the germline V gene. CDR3: CASSDRPSGNTIYF. The CDR3 nucleotides read TGTGCCAGTTCGGACAGACCCTCTGGAAACACCATATATTTT.

The chain couples TRBV3-1 (or the pseudogene TRBV3-2) to TRBJ2-2; 7 bases map to TRBD1. Germline V gene sequence: CDR1 LGHDT, CDR2 YNNKEL (reference sequence). The V and J ends lost 6 bases and 0 bases, in that order; junction bases with no gene match: 7. The CDR3 sequence is 16 residues long. The CDR3 here is CASSTNRGSNTGELFF. CDR3 sequence (DNA): TGTGCCAGCAGTACAAACAGGGGCTCGAACACCGGGGAGCTGTTTTTT.

This chain joins TRBV28 and TRBJ2-2; D might be TRBD1 (6 bases). This CDR3 has 14 residues. V was cut by 6 bases and J by 5 bases, with 13 bases left in between. Per the germline V gene, CDR1 is MDHEN and CDR2 is SYDVKM. CDR3 sequence reads: CASRYRDTTGELFF. CDR3 bases: TGTGCCAGCAGATACCGGGACACTACCGGGGAGCTGTTTTTT.

The rearrangement joins TRBV10-3 to TRBJ1-1, with no clear D. This CDR3 region has 12 residues. Looked up from germline, CDR1 is ENHRY and CDR2 is SYGVKD. The V gene lost 5 bases and the J gene lost 1 base, with 5 bases spanning the gap. The CDR3 loop reads CAISKANTEAFF. The CDR3 DNA follows: TGTGCCATCAGTAAGGCGAACACTGAAGCTTTCTTT.

The genes are TRBV3-1 (or the pseudogene TRBV3-2) and TRBJ2-1, with 13 positions matching TRBD2. Losses at the gene ends were 4 bases for V and 8 bases for J; bases not matched to a gene: 11. CDR3 size: 17 residues. Germline lookup yields CDR1 LGHDT and CDR2 YNNKEL (reference sequence). The CDR3 region has the DNA TGTGCCAGCAGCCCAGGCGGACTAGCGGGAGTGTTAGATGAGCAGTTCTTC. This codes for CASSPGGLAGVLDEQFF.

CDR3 sequence reads: CASSLRSGSSYEQYF. In DNA, the CDR3 is TGCGCCAGCAGCTTGAGAAGCGGGAGTTCCTACGAGCAGTACTTC. The chain couples TRBV5-1 to TRBJ2-7; TRBD2 aligns across 8 bases. This CDR3 has 15 residues. Unmatched junction bases numbered 4, after V lost 1 base and J lost 1 base. Germline CDR1 SGHRS, CDR2 YFSETQ. The variable domain in full, completed from reference TRBV5-1 and TRBJ2-7, reads KAGVTQTPRYLIKTRGQQVTLSCSPISGHRSVSWYQQTPGQGLQFLFEYFSETQRNKGNFPGRFSGRQFSNSRSEMNVSTLELGDSALYLCASSLRSGSSYEQYFGPGTRLTVT.

V usage is TRBV7-9 and J usage is TRBJ2-3; D is ambiguous. CDR1 SEHNR and CDR2 FQNEAQ come from the germline V gene (reference sequence). The V end lost 1 base, the J end lost 4 bases, and 9 bases lay between the germline ends. The CDR3 contains 14 residues. Here the CDR3 reads CASSLVGVSDTQYF. For the CDR3, the DNA is TGTGCCAGCAGCTTAGTCGGTGTCTCAGATACGCAGTATTTT. Full variable domain (remainder filled in from reference TRBV7-9 and TRBJ2-3): DTGVSQNPRHKITKRGQNVTFRCDPISEHNRLYWYRQTLGQGPEFLTYFQNEAQLEKSRLLSDRFSAERPKGSFSTLEIQRTEQGDSAMYLCASSLVGVSDTQYFGPGTRLTVL.

The rearrangement links TRBV18 to TRBJ2-3, with 9 bases matching TRBD2. Germline V gene data show CDR1 as KGHSH and CDR2 as LQKENI. CDR3 length equals 18 residues. Trimming at V came to 6 bases and at J to 2 bases, leaving 15 bases not matched to a gene. CDR3 in DNA: TGTGCCAGCTCCCCAACCCCCTCCCTAGCGGGATACACAGATACGCAGTATTTT. The encoded protein is CASSPTPSLAGYTDTQYF. Supplemented by reference TRBV18 and TRBJ2-3, the full variable domain reads NAGVMQNPRHLVRRRGQEARLRCSPMKGHSHVYWYRQLPEEGLKFMVYLQKENIIDESGMPKERFSAEFPKEGPSILRIQQVVRGDSAAYFCASSPTPSLAGYTDTQYFGPGTRLTVL.

The J gene is TRBJ1-1, the V gene TRBV7-9; 8 nucleotides match TRBD1. The V segment lost 5 bases and the J segment 1 base; nucleotides outside the gene matches: 6. The CDR3 is 15 amino acids. The germline V gene has CDR1 SEHNR and CDR2 FQNEAQ (reference sequence). DNA of the CDR3: TGTGCCAGCAGCACCCCAGGGGGCAGGAACACTGAAGCTTTCTTT. Protein product: CASSTPGGRNTEAFF. The full variable domain, with the rest looked up from reference TRBV7-9 and TRBJ1-1, is DTGVSQNPRHKITKRGQNVTFRCDPISEHNRLYWYRQTLGQGPEFLTYFQNEAQLEKSRLLSDRFSAERPKGSFSTLEIQRTEQGDSAMYLCASSTPGGRNTEAFFGQGTRLTVV.

The chain recombines TRBV4-1 with TRBJ2-2, with 7 bases that match TRBD2. Germline assignment: CDR1 MGHRA and CDR2 YSYEKL. The ends lost 6 bases at V and 5 bases at J; junction bases unmatched: 12. The CDR3 extends over 16 amino acids. CDR3: CASRRGSGVETGELFF. CDR3 bases: TGCGCCAGCAGACGGGGGAGCGGGGTCGAGACCGGGGAGCTGTTTTTT.

V is TRBV9 and J is TRBJ1-1; a weak D match, TRBD1 (6 bases). The V gene's germline CDR1 is SGDLS and CDR2 YYNGEE. The CDR3 runs to 14 residues. V lost 0 bases and J lost 3, with 9 bases in between. This CDR3 reads CASSVGWTDTEAFF. CDR3 sequence (DNA): TGTGCCAGCAGCGTAGGATGGACAGACACTGAAGCTTTCTTT. The whole variable domain, filled in from reference TRBV9 and TRBJ1-1, reads DSGVTQTPKHLITATGQRVTLRCSPRSGDLSVYWYQQSLDQGLQFLIQYYNGEERAKGNILERFSAQQFPDLHSELNLSSLELGDSALYFCASSVGWTDTEAFFGQGTRLTVV.

This chain joins TRBV6-4 and TRBJ2-1; TRBD2 matches 12 bases. With V trimmed by 0 bases and J by 6 bases, 0 bases remained unmatched. Germline loops: CDR1 MRHNA, CDR2 SNTAGT. The CDR3 has 15 amino acids. The CDR3, as DNA: TGTGCCAGCAGTGACTCGACTAGCGGGAGCAATGAGCAGTTCTTC. Its translation is CASSDSTSGSNEQFF.

CDR3 nucleotides: TGTGCCAGCAGCTTCCGCGGGAGGCAAGAGACCCAGTACTTC. Its translation: CASSFRGRQETQYF. The rearrangement joins TRBV11-2 to TRBJ2-5, with TRBD2 matching 8 bases. The CDR3 is 14 amino acids. V shed 3 bases, J shed 2 bases, and the junction held 2 bases outside the gene matches. Germline CDR1 SGHAT, CDR2 FQNNGV.

This rearrangement joins TRBV5-6 to TRBJ2-5; maybe TRBD2 (6 bases). The CDR3 has 15 residues. The germline V and J ends were trimmed by 1 base and 5 bases, with 15 bases remaining between them. The germline CDR1 and CDR2 sequences are SGHDT and YYEEEE. The CDR3 is CASSLRSGGGETQYF. The CDR3 nucleotides are TGTGCCAGCAGCTTGCGGTCCGGGGGTGGGGAGACCCAGTACTTC.

The V call is TRBV6-5, the J call TRBJ1-2; D perhaps matches TRBD1 (5 bases). The CDR3 contains 15 residues. CDR1 is MNHEY and CDR2 is SVGAGI in the germline V gene. Trimming removed 0 bases from V and 3 bases from J, with 11 bases in between. The CDR3 coding sequence is TGTGCCAGCAGTTACTCGACAGACACTTACTATGGCTACACCTTC. Translating gives CASSYSTDTYYGYTF.

This chain joins TRBV29-1 and TRBJ2-7; 11 bases map to TRBD2. The V and J ends lost 4 bases and 3 bases, in that order; junction bases with no gene match: 11. This CDR3 has 16 residues. Looked up from germline, CDR1 is SQVTM and CDR2 is ANQGSEA. CDR3 coding DNA: TGCAGCGTTGTCTCTCTAGCGGGAGGCGGGATCTACGAGCAGTACTTC. This encodes CSVVSLAGGGIYEQYF.

J is TRBJ2-7 and V is TRBV7-6; 10 bases match TRBD2. J gave up 3 bases and V 5 bases, and 7 bases lay outside the gene matches. CDR1 and CDR2 (germline): SGHVS, FNYEAQ. This CDR3 has 15 amino acids. CDR3 in DNA: TGTGCCAGCAGCCTGGGGCTAGCGGGGGACTACGAGCAGTACTTC. Protein: CASSLGLAGDYEQYF.

The chain carries TRBV7-9 and TRBJ2-1; the D gene is possibly TRBD2 (7 bases). The length of the CDR3 is 12 residues. Trimming pared 6 bases from V and 10 bases from J, leaving 13 bases between. From germline, CDR1 is SEHNR and CDR2 FQNEAQ (reference sequence). CDR3 loop: CASSKRGGEQFF. DNA for the CDR3: TGTGCCAGCAGTAAAAGGGGGGGCGAGCAGTTCTTC.

The V gene is TRBV11-3, the J gene TRBJ2-7, with D unresolved. From germline, CDR1 is SGHNT and CDR2 YENEEA. V gave up 2 bases and J gave up 4 bases, with 9 bases separating them. The CDR3 loop spans 13 amino acids. In DNA, the CDR3 is TGTGCCAGCAGCTTACGCCAGACTTACGAGCAGTACTTC. Amino acid sequence: CASSLRQTYEQYF.

This chain uses TRBV5-1 with TRBJ1-1; tentatively, D is TRBD1 (6 bases). The CDR3 length is 15 residues. The ends were cut back, 1 base at V and 2 bases at J, with 12 bases in the middle. Germline V gene sequence: CDR1 SGHRS, CDR2 YFSETQ. CDR3 DNA: TGCGCCAGCAGCTTGTTCGGGGGGCCCAACACTGAAGCTTTCTTT. Its translation is CASSLFGGPNTEAFF.

This clone was counted between two and nine times. The rearrangement uses TRBV28 and TRBJ2-1, with D possibly TRBD2 on 5 matching bases. The CDR3 contains 11 residues. Per germline, CDR1 MDHEN and CDR2 SYDVKM. The V end was cut by 7 bases, the J end by 12 bases, with 13 bases between. CDR3 sequence: CASKSPLAQFF. In nucleotides, the CDR3 is TGTGCCAGCAAGTCTCCCCTAGCGCAGTTCTTC.

The count of this clone is one. The rearrangement uses TRBV7-9 and TRBJ2-2; a weak D match, TRBD2 (5 bases). Trimming removed 3 bases at V and 5 bases at J, with 7 bases between. The CDR3 runs 13 residues. CDR1 is SEHNR and CDR2 is FQNEAQ in the germline V gene (reference sequence). The CDR3 sequence is CASSFLATGELFF. DNA of the CDR3: TGTGCCAGCAGCTTTCTAGCAACCGGGGAGCTGTTTTTT.